The rows below give T cell receptor beta chains drawn from one sample of a study of blood T cell repertoires in COVID-19. TCRdb's table, derived via immunoSEQ multiplex PCR, lists solely in-frame clones and lacks some. This table has about 250,000 clones, about 73% appearing once. The sample taken for sequencing was peripheral blood. These TCRs come from a woman of 80 years or more with acute or convalescent COVID-19. Each CDR3 is given with its conserved first and last residue. D genes are given only for firm matches. Clone size is given for some rows only: seen once, a few or many times, or a class if the clone is expanded.

D gene	V gene	J gene	clone size	CDR3 protein	CDR3 DNA
-	TRBV2	TRBJ1-6	many	CASSVGGNSPLHF	TGTGCCAGCAGTGTGGGGGGAAATTCACCCCTCCACTTT
-	TRBV12-3/TRBV12-4	TRBJ1-2	-	CASSLAGSGGYTF	TGTGCCAGCAGTTTAGCGGGGAGTGGGGGCTACACCTTC
-	TRBV9	TRBJ1-1	-	CASSAGMNTEAFF	TGTGCCAGCAGCGCAGGCATGAACACTGAAGCTTTCTTT
TRBD1	TRBV7-3	TRBJ1-1	-	CASSSSTGTGEAFF	TGTGCCAGCAGCTCAAGCACAGGGACAGGGGAAGCTTTCTTT
-	TRBV4-1	TRBJ2-7	many	CASSQVGRGFYEQYF	TGCGCCAGCAGCCAAGTGGGGCGGGGTTTTTACGAGCAGTACTTC
-	TRBV9	TRBJ1-3	once	CASSVETGFSGNTIYF	TGTGCCAGCAGCGTAGAAACAGGGTTCTCTGGAAACACCATATATTTT
TRBD1	TRBV9	TRBJ2-3	-	CASSVVGQGSTDTQYF	TGTGCCAGCAGCGTAGTTGGACAGGGTAGCACAGATACGCAGTATTTT
TRBD1	TRBV29-1	TRBJ1-2	-	CSAGQGIDYGYTF	TGCAGCGCGGGACAGGGCATCGACTATGGCTACACCTTC
TRBD1	TRBV11-2	TRBJ2-1	-	CASKQGVGADDEQFF	TGTGCCAGCAAACAGGGGGTAGGGGCGGACGATGAGCAGTTCTTC
-	TRBV2	TRBJ1-3	-	CASRATSGNTIYF	TGTGCCAGCAGGGCCACATCTGGAAACACCATATATTTT
-	TRBV12-3/TRBV12-4	TRBJ1-4	once	CASRLVNEKLFF	TGTGCCAGCAGACTAGTTAATGAAAAACTGTTTTTT
TRBD2	TRBV5-5	TRBJ2-5	-	CASSVPGGVETQYF	TGTGCCAGCAGCGTGCCTGGGGGGGTAGAGACCCAGTACTTC
-	TRBV21-1	TRBJ1-1	-	CASSKARQGIMNTEAFF	TGTGCCAGCAGCAAAGCGAGACAGGGGATAATGAACACTGAAGCTTTCTTT
-	TRBV11-2	TRBJ1-2	-	CASSSQGYGYTF	TGTGCCAGCAGCTCCCAGGGGTATGGCTACACCTTC
-	TRBV19	TRBJ1-5	once	CASSMTGFNQPQHF	TGTGCCAGTAGTATGACAGGTTTCAATCAGCCCCAGCATTTT
-	TRBV7-9	TRBJ1-2	-	CASSLNWAGSGYTF	TGTGCCAGCAGCTTAAATTGGGCAGGGTCTGGCTACACCTTC
TRBD1	TRBV20-1	TRBJ2-7	few	CSATGGYEQYF	TGCAGTGCTACAGGGGGCTACGAGCAGTACTTC
TRBD2	TRBV24-1	TRBJ2-3	few	CATSDARGGLKADTQYF	TGTGCCACCAGTGACGCGCGGGGGGGCCTAAAGGCAGATACGCAGTATTTT
-	TRBV7-9	TRBJ1-6	few	CASSLAGAHSPLHF	TGTGCCAGCAGCTTGGCAGGGGCCCATTCACCCCTCCACTTT
TRBD2	TRBV11-2	TRBJ2-5	-	CASSPGSRRGQETQYF	TGTGCCAGCAGCCCTGGGTCCAGGCGGGGGCAAGAGACCCAGTACTTC
TRBD1	TRBV5-1	TRBJ1-2	-	CASSGSGTEKLNYGYTF	TGCGCCAGCAGCGGTTCCGGGACAGAAAAACTCAACTATGGCTACACCTTC
-	TRBV15	TRBJ2-5	-	CATSRAGGLEETQYF	TGTGCCACCAGCAGAGCCGGGGGACTTGAGGAGACCCAGTACTTC
-	TRBV9	TRBJ2-1	once	CASSPLGSGVYNEQFF	TGTGCCAGCAGCCCCCTCGGGTCGGGAGTATACAATGAGCAGTTCTTC
TRBD2	TRBV7-9	TRBJ2-1	-	CASSLVAGGFNEQFF	TGTGCCAGCAGCTTAGTAGCGGGGGGGTTTAATGAGCAGTTCTTC
TRBD1	TRBV5-1	TRBJ1-2	-	CASSLGQGNYGYTF	TGCGCCAGCAGTTTGGGACAGGGGAACTATGGCTACACCTTC
TRBD1	TRBV9	TRBJ1-6	-	CASSIGTGGSPLHF	TGTGCCAGCAGCATAGGGACAGGGGGATCACCCCTCCACTTT
-	TRBV14	TRBJ2-4	-	CASSQGQGLAKNIQYF	TGTGCCAGCAGCCAAGGTCAGGGTTTGGCCAAAAACATTCAGTACTTC
-	TRBV12-5	TRBJ1-6	-	CASAGSEVVLHF	TGTGCTAGTGCTGGTTCAGAAGTGGTCCTCCACTTT
-	TRBV29-1	TRBJ1-1	-	CSASRGRSEAFF	TGCAGCGCCTCGCGGGGCCGGTCTGAAGCTTTCTTT
TRBD1	TRBV4-2	TRBJ2-7	few	CAAGRTGAYEQYF	TGTGCAGCAGGCAGGACAGGGGCGTACGAGCAGTACTTC
-	TRBV20-1	TRBJ2-7	-	CSARIRAEQYF	TGCAGTGCTAGAATCAGGGCCGAGCAGTACTTC
TRBD1	TRBV20-1	TRBJ2-7	few	CSASIRTGGHEQYF	TGCAGTGCTAGTATCCGGACAGGGGGCCACGAGCAGTACTTC
-	TRBV6-6	TRBJ1-2	-	CASSYTGLNSGYTF	TGTGCCAGCAGTTACACAGGGCTCAACTCTGGCTACACCTTC
-	TRBV2	TRBJ1-2	-	CATPTGGRYGYTF	TGTGCCACTCCTACGGGGGGCAGGTATGGCTACACCTTC
TRBD1	TRBV19	TRBJ1-5	-	CASSTGTGILSNQPQHF	TGTGCCAGTAGTACCGGGACAGGAATATTAAGCAATCAGCCCCAGCATTTT
TRBD1	TRBV18	TRBJ2-5	-	CASSRQGSETQYF	TGTGCCAGCTCACGACAGGGAAGCGAGACCCAGTACTTC
-	TRBV6-5	TRBJ1-1	once	CATGELTMNTEAFF	TGTGCCACTGGGGAGTTAACGATGAACACTGAAGCTTTCTTT
-	TRBV7-9	TRBJ2-1	once	CASSLAGGFGNTEQFF	TGTGCCAGCAGCTTAGCAGGGGGATTTGGTAATACTGAGCAGTTCTTC
-	TRBV6-1	TRBJ1-1	once	CASSELRNTEAFF	TGTGCCAGCAGTGAACTTAGGAACACTGAAGCTTTCTTT
-	TRBV18	TRBJ1-1	-	CASSPGAAADTEAFF	TGTGCCAGCTCACCGGGAGCCGCCGCCGACACTGAAGCTTTCTTT
TRBD1	TRBV2	TRBJ1-1	-	CASNRGQPNAEAFF	TGTGCCAGCAACCGGGGACAGCCAAACGCTGAAGCTTTCTTT
-	TRBV18	TRBJ1-1	-	CASSPKGQNTEAFF	TGTGCCAGCTCACCAAAGGGACAGAACACTGAAGCTTTCTTT
TRBD2	TRBV5-4	TRBJ2-7	-	CASSRGTSGRASDEQYF	TGTGCCAGCAGCCGAGGGACTAGCGGGAGGGCCTCTGACGAGCAGTACTTC
-	TRBV9	TRBJ1-1	-	CASSVVGTNQGAFF	TGTGCCAGCAGCGTGGTAGGGACAAACCAAGGAGCTTTCTTT
TRBD1	TRBV6-1	TRBJ2-1	many	CASRPGTGGNEQFF	TGTGCCAGCAGGCCCGGGACAGGGGGCAATGAGCAGTTCTTC
TRBD1	TRBV6-1	TRBJ1-5	-	CASSGVGQRHSNQPQHF	TGTGCCAGCAGTGGGGTGGGACAGCGACATAGCAATCAGCCCCAGCATTTT
-	TRBV6-1	TRBJ2-6	-	CASSDGLASGANVLTF	TGTGCCAGCAGTGACGGACTTGCCTCTGGGGCCAACGTCCTGACTTTC